This T cell receptor beta chain was recovered during a study of cytomegalovirus exposure and HLA in healthy donors. V lost 2 bases, J lost 0 bases, and 6 bases lay in between. The CDR3 totals 13 residues. Per germline, CDR1 SGHRS and CDR2 YFSETQ. PCR was performed using 60 Vbeta and 13 Jbeta primers. Produced via immunoSEQ multiplex PCR; TCRdb's table is partial and in-frame only. The sample contains 150,000 to 200,000 clones, 80% of which appear only once. The source material was PBMCs. The chain carries TRBV5-1 and TRBJ2-7, with unresolved D. This TCR came from a male donor in good health and CMV-seropositive. The CDR3 reads CASSFDTSYEQYF. CDR3 coding DNA: TGCGCCAGCAGCTTTGACACCTCCTACGAGCAGTACTTC.